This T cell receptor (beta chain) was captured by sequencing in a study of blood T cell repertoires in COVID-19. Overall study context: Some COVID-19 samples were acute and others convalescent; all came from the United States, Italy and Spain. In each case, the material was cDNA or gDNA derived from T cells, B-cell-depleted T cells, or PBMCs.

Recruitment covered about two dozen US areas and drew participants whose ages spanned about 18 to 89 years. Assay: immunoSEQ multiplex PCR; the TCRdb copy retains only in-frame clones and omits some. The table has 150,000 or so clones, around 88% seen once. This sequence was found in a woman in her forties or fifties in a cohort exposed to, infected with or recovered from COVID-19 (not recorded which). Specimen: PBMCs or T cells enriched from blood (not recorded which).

The CDR3 loop is CASSLYTDTQYF. Here the CDR3 DNA reads TGTGCCAGCTCATTGTACACGGATACGCAGTATTTT. The chain joins TRBV18 to TRBJ2-3; D remains ambiguous. Germline loops: CDR1 KGHSH, CDR2 LQKENI. V was clipped by 5 bases and J by 6 bases, with 9 bases between them. This CDR3 spans 12 amino acids.